This T cell receptor (beta chain) comes out of a study of graft-versus-host responses after intestinal transplantation. Across the whole study: Every recipient underwent anti-thymocyte globulin induction, then tacrolimus and steroids for roughly 3 years.

Concerning this clone: What it binds is not known.

V lost 5 bases and J 4 bases, leaving 15 bases between the germline ends. In germline, CDR1 is SEHNR, CDR2 FQNEAQ (reference sequence). The CDR3 length is 14 residues. Findings and limits, study-wide: Peak GvH clone levels in circulation were associated with early post-transplant HvG declines. Some GvH clones were seen earlier in gut or blood, suggesting intestinal origin.

TCRdb keeps only in-frame clones here, not all; method: immunoSEQ multiplex PCR. The sample lists tens of thousands of clones; about 93% were seen once. This receptor was obtained from a human patient who received an intestinal transplant, so some T cells may come from the graft donor. Material: PBMCs, obtained around 790 days after a first intestinal transplant, on the day of a second. The V call is TRBV7-9, the J call TRBJ2-7, with D perhaps matching TRBD2 (5 bases). The CDR3 DNA is TGTGCCAGCAGCAAAGCGGCGGAACCATACGAGCAGTACTTC. Encoded protein: CASSKAAEPYEQYF.